Listed below are T cell receptor beta chains from one sample, sequenced in a study of neoadjuvant anti-PD-1 for oral cavity cancer. The assay was immunoSEQ multiplex PCR, and TCRdb's table has in-frame clones only and misses some. The table records 10,000 to 15,000 clones, roughly 67% of them present only once. Sequencing was performed on PBMCs, taken after nivolumab (anti-PD-1) treatment. These receptors all come from a person aged 40-85 years with oral cavity squamous cell carcinoma. Both conserved end residues are part of each CDR3. D genes are given only for firm matches. Clone sizes are given selectively: once, few, many, or a class where the clone is expanded.

j_call clone_size d_call v_call cdr3_aa cdr3_nt
TRBJ2-5 - - TRBV11-2 CASSLEAYVETQYF TGTGCCAGCAGCTTAGAAGCTTACGTCGAGACCCAGTACTTC
TRBJ2-5 - TRBD1 TRBV5-1 CASSRDRAETQYF TGCGCCAGCAGTCGCGACAGGGCAGAGACCCAGTACTTC
TRBJ1-3 few - TRBV30 CAWSGAGNTIYF TGTGCCTGGAGTGGGGCTGGAAACACCATATATTTT
TRBJ2-3 medium-sized TRBD2 TRBV28 CASSPQRDTDTQYF TGTGCCAGCAGTCCCCAGCGGGACACAGATACGCAGTATTTT
TRBJ2-7 - - TRBV6-1 CASTDPPGEQYF TGTGCCAGCACCGACCCTCCAGGAGAGCAGTACTTC
TRBJ1-2 - - TRBV5-1 CASSPDALGGYTF TGCGCCAGCTCCCCGGACGCCTTGGGGGGCTACACCTTC
TRBJ2-3 - - TRBV6-5 CASKDRPDTQYF TGTGCCAGCAAAGACAGGCCGGATACGCAGTATTTT
TRBJ2-7 - TRBD1 TRBV19 CASSMGTGDEQYF TGTGCCAGTAGTATGGGGACAGGTGACGAGCAGTACTTC
TRBJ2-7 - - TRBV6-1 CASSDYGIHYEQYF TGTGCCAGCAGTGATTACGGGATACACTACGAGCAGTACTTC
TRBJ2-1 - TRBD1 TRBV5-6 CASSLVFWTGNNEQFF TGTGCCAGCAGCTTGGTTTTCTGGACAGGGAACAATGAGCAGTTCTTC
TRBJ2-3 - TRBD2 TRBV9 CASSPPGLAGTDTQYF TGTGCCAGCAGCCCTCCGGGACTAGCGGGAACAGATACGCAGTATTTT
TRBJ2-7 - - TRBV7-6 CASSLQGDFYEQYF TGTGCCAGCAGCTTACAGGGTGACTTCTACGAGCAGTACTTC
TRBJ2-2 few TRBD2 TRBV10-3 CAISESGGGNTGELFF TGTGCCATCAGTGAGTCCGGCGGGGGAAACACCGGGGAGCTGTTTTTT
TRBJ2-1 - - TRBV25-1 CASSGGYDLGEQFF TGTGCCAGCAGTGGGGGATATGACCTCGGTGAGCAGTTCTTC
TRBJ1-3 few - TRBV19 CASSNTAGSSGNTIYF TGTGCCAGTAGTAATACGGCCGGGAGCTCTGGAAACACCATATATTTT
TRBJ1-3 - - TRBV6-1 CASSVHSGNTIYF TGTGCCAGCAGTGTACACTCTGGAAACACCATATATTTT
TRBJ1-5 - - TRBV30 CAWSASGERGNQPQHF TGTGCCTGGAGTGCATCAGGGGAAAGGGGCAATCAGCCCCAGCATTTT
TRBJ2-1 - TRBD1 TRBV5-6 CASSPFGQDQNNEQFF TGTGCCAGCAGCCCCTTCGGACAGGATCAAAACAATGAGCAGTTCTTC
TRBJ1-1 few TRBD1 TRBV19 CASRDRGGAEAFF TGTGCCAGCCGGGACAGGGGAGGGGCTGAAGCTTTCTTT
TRBJ2-1 - - TRBV30 CAWASSNSYNEQFF TGTGCCTGGGCTTCGTCTAACTCCTACAATGAGCAGTTCTTC
TRBJ2-1 - TRBD2 TRBV6-1 CASSPGGFEQFF TGTGCCAGCAGTCCCGGGGGGTTTGAGCAGTTCTTC
TRBJ1-1 few TRBD1 TRBV30 CAWSARGSGQGRMGTEAFF TGTGCCTGGAGTGCCCGGGGGTCTGGACAGGGGCGAATGGGCACTGAAGCTTTCTTT
TRBJ2-7 - TRBD1 TRBV5-1 CASRVGQDGEQYF TGCGCCAGCAGGGTTGGACAGGATGGCGAGCAGTACTTC
TRBJ2-5 - - TRBV5-6 CASSLVIQETQYF TGTGCCAGCAGCTTGGTTATCCAAGAGACCCAGTACTTC
TRBJ1-1 - - TRBV6-6 CASSTTGHTEAFF TGTGCCAGCAGTACAACTGGGCACACTGAAGCTTTCTTT
TRBJ2-1 - TRBD2 TRBV11-2 CASSPGTSGRASYNEQFF TGTGCCAGCAGTCCCGGGACTAGCGGGAGGGCTAGCTACAATGAGCAGTTCTTC
TRBJ1-1 - - TRBV6-5 CASRGTEAFF TGTGCCAGCAGAGGGACTGAAGCTTTCTTT
TRBJ2-3 - TRBD1 TRBV7-2 CASSLSGTGGRADTQYF TGTGCCAGCAGCCTCTCTGGGACAGGGGGTCGGGCAGATACGCAGTATTTT
TRBJ2-1 few - TRBV11-3 CASSLASSYNEQFF TGTGCCAGCAGCTTAGCTAGCAGCTACAATGAGCAGTTCTTC
TRBJ1-1 - TRBD1 TRBV6-5 CASSLGTGIGTEAFF TGTGCCAGCAGTTTGGGGACAGGCATTGGAACTGAAGCTTTCTTT
TRBJ1-4 - - TRBV9 CASSVGNPNEKLFF TGTGCCAGCAGCGTAGGCAACCCCAATGAAAAACTGTTTTTT
TRBJ1-4 - - TRBV29-1 CSVALEGFWEKLFF TGCAGCGTTGCTTTGGAGGGGTTTTGGGAAAAACTGTTTTTT
TRBJ1-4 - TRBD1 TRBV6-5 CASSYSRDRGKEKLFF TGTGCCAGCAGTTATTCCCGGGACAGGGGAAAAGAAAAACTGTTTTTT